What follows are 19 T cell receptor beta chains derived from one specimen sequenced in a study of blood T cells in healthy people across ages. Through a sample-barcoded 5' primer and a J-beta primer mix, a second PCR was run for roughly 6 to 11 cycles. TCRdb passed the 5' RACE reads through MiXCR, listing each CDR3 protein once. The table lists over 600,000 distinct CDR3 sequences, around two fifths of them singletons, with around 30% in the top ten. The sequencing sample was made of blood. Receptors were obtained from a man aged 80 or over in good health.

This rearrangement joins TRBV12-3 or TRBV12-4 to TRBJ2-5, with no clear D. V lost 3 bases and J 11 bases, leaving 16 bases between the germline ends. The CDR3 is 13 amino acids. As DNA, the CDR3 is TGTGCCAGCAGTTTTCCGCCTCACAATGAGCAGTACTTC. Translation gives CASSFPPHNEQYF.

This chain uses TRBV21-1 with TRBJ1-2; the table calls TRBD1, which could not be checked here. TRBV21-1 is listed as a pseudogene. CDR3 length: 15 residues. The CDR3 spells CASSHTDRENYGYTF. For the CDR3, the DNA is TGTGCCAGCAGCCATACGGACAGGGAAAACTATGGCTACACCTTC.

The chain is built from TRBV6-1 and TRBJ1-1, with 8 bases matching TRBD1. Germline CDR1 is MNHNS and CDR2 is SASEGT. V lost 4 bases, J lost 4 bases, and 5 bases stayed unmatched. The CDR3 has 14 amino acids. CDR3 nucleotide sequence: TGTGCCAGCAGTGTAGGACAGGGAACCACTGAAGCTTTCTTT. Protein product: CASSVGQGTTEAFF.

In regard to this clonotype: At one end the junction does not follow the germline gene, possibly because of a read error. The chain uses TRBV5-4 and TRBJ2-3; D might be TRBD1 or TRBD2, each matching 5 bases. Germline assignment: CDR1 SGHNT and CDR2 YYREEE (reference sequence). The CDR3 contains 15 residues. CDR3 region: CTSSKGTASTDTQYF. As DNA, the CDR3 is TGTACCAGCAGCAAGGGGACGGCTAGCACAGATACGCAGTATTTT.

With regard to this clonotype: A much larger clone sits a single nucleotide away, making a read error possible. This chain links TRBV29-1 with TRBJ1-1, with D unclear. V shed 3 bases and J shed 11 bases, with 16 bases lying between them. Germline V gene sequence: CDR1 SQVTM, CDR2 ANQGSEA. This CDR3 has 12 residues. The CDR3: CSVEWGYFTAFF. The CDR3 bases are TGCAGCGTTGAGTGGGGTTATTTCACCGCTTTCTTT.

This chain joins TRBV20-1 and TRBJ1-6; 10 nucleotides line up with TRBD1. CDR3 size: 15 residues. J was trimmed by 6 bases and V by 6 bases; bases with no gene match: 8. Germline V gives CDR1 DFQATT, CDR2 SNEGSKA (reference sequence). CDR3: CSAEDRGVSNSPLHF. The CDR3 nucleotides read TGCAGTGCCGAGGACAGGGGGGTCAGTAATTCACCCCTCCACTTT.

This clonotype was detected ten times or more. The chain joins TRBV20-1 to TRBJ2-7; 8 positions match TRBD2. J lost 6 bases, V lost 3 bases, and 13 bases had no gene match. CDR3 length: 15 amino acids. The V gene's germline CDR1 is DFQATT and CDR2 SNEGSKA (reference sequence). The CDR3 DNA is TGCAGTGCTAGTGACGGGACTAGAATGGAAGGCGAGCAGTACTTC. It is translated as CSASDGTRMEGEQYF.

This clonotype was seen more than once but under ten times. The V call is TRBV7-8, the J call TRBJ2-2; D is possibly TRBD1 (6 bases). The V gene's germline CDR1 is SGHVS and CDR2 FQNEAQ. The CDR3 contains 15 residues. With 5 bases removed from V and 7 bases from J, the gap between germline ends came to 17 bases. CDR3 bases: TGTGCCAGCAGCCCGATAGGGGGATCGGTCGGGGAGCTGTTTTTT. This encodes CASSPIGGSVGELFF.

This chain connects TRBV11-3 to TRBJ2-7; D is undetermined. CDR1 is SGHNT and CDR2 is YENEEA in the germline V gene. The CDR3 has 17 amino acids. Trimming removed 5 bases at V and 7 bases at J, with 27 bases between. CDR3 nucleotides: TGTGCCAGCAGCCCAACCTTTGGTCCGAGCTCCTACAATGAGCAGTACTTC. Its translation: CASSPTFGPSSYNEQYF.

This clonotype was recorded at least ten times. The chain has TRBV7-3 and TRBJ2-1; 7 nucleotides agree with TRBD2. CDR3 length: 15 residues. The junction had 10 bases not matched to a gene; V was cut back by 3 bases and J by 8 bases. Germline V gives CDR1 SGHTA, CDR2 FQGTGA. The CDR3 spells CASSFGGRAPDEQFF. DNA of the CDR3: TGTGCCAGCAGCTTTGGGGGGAGGGCCCCCGATGAGCAGTTCTTC.

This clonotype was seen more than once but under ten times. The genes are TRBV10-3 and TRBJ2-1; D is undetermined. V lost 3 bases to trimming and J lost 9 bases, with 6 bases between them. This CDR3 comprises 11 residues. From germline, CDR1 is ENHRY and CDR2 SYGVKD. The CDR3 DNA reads TGTGCCATCAGTGAAGTCGGTGAGCAGTTCTTC. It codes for CAISEVGEQFF.

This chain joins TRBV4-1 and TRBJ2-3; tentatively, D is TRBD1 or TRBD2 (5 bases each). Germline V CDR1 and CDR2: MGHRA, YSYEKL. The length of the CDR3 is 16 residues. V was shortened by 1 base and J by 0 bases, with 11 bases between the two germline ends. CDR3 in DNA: TGCGCCAGCAGCCAAGGAGGGGCCTTAAGCACAGATACGCAGTATTTT. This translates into CASSQGGALSTDTQYF.

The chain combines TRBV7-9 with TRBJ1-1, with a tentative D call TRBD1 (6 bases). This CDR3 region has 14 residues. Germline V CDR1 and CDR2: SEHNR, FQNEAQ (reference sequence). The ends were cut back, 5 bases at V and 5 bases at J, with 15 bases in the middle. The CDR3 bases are TGTGCCAGCAGCAAGCCCCGAGGGGGGACTGAAGCTTTCTTT. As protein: CASSKPRGGTEAFF.

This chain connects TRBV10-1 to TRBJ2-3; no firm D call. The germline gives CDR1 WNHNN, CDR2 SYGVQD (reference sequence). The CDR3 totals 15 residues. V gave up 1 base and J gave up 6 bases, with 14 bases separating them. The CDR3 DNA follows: TGCGCCAGCAGTGAGTTGGCCAGCATGGCGGATACGCAGTATTTT. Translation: CASSELASMADTQYF.

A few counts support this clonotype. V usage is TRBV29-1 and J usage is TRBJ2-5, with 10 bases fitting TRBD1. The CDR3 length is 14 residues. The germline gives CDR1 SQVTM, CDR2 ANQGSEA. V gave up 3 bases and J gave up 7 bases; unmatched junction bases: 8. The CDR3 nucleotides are TGCAGCGTTGATGTTGGACAGGGGGAAGGGACCCAGTACTTC. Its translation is CSVDVGQGEGTQYF.

Written as DNA, the CDR3 is TGTGCCATCAGTGAGACTTACACCGGGGAGCTGTTTTTT. Protein product: CAISETYTGELFF. The J gene is TRBJ2-2, the V gene TRBV10-3; D is undetermined. The germline V gene encodes CDR1 ENHRY and CDR2 SYGVKD. This CDR3 has 13 residues. The V end was cut by 2 bases, the J end by 3 bases, with 4 bases between.

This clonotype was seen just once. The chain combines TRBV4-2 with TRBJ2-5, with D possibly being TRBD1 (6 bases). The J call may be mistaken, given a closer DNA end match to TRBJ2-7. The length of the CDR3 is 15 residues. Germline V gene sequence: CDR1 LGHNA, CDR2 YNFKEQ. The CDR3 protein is CASSPNRASSYEQYF. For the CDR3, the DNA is TGTGCCAGCAGCCCCAACAGGGCATCGTCCTACGAGCAGTACTTC.

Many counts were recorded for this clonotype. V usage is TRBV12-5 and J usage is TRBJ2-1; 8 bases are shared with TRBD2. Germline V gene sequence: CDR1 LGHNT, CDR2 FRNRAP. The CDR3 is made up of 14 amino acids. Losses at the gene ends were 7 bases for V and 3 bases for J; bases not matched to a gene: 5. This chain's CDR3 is CASAIAGYYNEQFF. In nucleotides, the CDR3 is TGTGCTAGTGCTATAGCGGGATACTACAATGAGCAGTTCTTC.

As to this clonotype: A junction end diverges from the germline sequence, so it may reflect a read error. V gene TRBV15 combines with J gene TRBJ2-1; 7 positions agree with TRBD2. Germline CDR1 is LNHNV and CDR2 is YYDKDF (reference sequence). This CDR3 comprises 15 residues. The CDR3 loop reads CTTSRERGPFGEQFF. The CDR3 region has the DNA TGTACCACCAGCAGAGAGCGGGGCCCTTTCGGGGAGCAGTTCTTC.